Presented here are 30 T cell receptor beta chains from one specimen sequenced in a study of cytomegalovirus exposure and HLA in healthy donors (dated by TCRdb to 2017 to 2019). Libraries were built with the immunoSEQ multiplex PCR assay. Held by TCRdb, this immuneACCESS table contains in-frame sequences only and omits some clones. Under half of the omission traces to an unresolved V gene where checked; the cause of the rest is unknown. Within this sample are 110,000 or so clones, with approximately 95% of them counted one time only. Together, the top ten hold roughly 0.67% of the sample. Sequenced sample: PBMCs. The receptors here all came from a woman under 30 in good health and CMV-seronegative.

CDR3 sequence reads: CASSQEDRDNQPQHF. CDR3 DNA: TGTGCCAGCAGCCAGGAGGACAGGGACAATCAGCCCCAGCATTTT. This chain uses TRBV2 with TRBJ1-5, with 8 bases aligning to TRBD1. The CDR3 is 15 residues long. V shed 6 bases and J 3 bases; nucleotides not matched to a gene: 7. Germline lookup yields CDR1 SNHLY and CDR2 FYNNEI.

The chain carries TRBV5-6 and TRBJ1-5; TRBD1 agrees at 9 bases. There are 17 residues in the CDR3. Germline trimming cut 0 bases from V and 2 bases from J; bases unmatched to any gene: 6. The germline gives CDR1 SGHDT, CDR2 YYEEEE. The DNA for the CDR3 is TGTGCCAGCAGCTTGGGACCGGGACAGGGCGGCAATCAGCCCCAGCATTTT. It is translated as CASSLGPGQGGNQPQHF.

The V call is TRBV9, the J call TRBJ2-3; D perhaps matches TRBD2 (7 bases). Germline V gives CDR1 SGDLS, CDR2 YYNGEE. V was cut by 1 base and J by 3 bases, with 12 bases left in between. CDR3 length equals 15 residues. The chain's CDR3 is CASSVWGGLTDTQYF. CDR3 DNA: TGTGCCAGCAGCGTATGGGGGGGCCTTACAGATACGCAGTATTTT. Complete variable domain (other parts from reference TRBV9 and TRBJ2-3): DSGVTQTPKHLITATGQRVTLRCSPRSGDLSVYWYQQSLDQGLQFLIQYYNGEERAKGNILERFSAQQFPDLHSELNLSSLELGDSALYFCASSVWGGLTDTQYFGPGTRLTVL.

V and J are TRBV19 and TRBJ1-1; D unclear. The CDR3 spans 17 residues. Trimming stripped 0 bases from V and 3 bases from J, with 17 bases between. The germline gives CDR1 LNHDA, CDR2 SQIVND (reference sequence). Written as DNA, the CDR3 is TGTGCCAGTAGTATAGAAGTATTAGGCGGGCAGGACACTGAAGCTTTCTTT. This codes for CASSIEVLGGQDTEAFF.

The CDR3 bases are TGTGCCAGCAGCTCCAACTCTGGGTGGGACAGGGGTACCTACGAGCAGTACTTC. It specifies CASSSNSGWDRGTYEQYF. This chain connects TRBV7-6 to TRBJ2-7; 10 nucleotides align to TRBD1. CDR1 is SGHVS, CDR2 FNYEAQ, per germline. V lost 4 bases to trimming and J lost 2 bases; unmatched junction nucleotides: 14. CDR3 length: 18 residues.

The rearrangement links TRBV28 to TRBJ1-2, with 8 bases lining up with TRBD1. Losses at the gene ends were 3 bases for V and 8 bases for J; bases not matched to a gene: 17. This CDR3 contains 17 residues. Germline loops: CDR1 MDHEN, CDR2 SYDVKM. This CDR3 reads CASSFLSPGQAARGYTF. Written as DNA, the CDR3 is TGTGCCAGCAGTTTCCTGAGCCCGGGACAGGCGGCTAGGGGCTACACCTTC.

This chain uses TRBV4-1 with TRBJ2-7, with D possibly matching TRBD2 (5 bases). V lost 0 bases and J lost 0, with 12 bases in between. CDR1 MGHRA and CDR2 YSYEKL come from the germline V gene. The CDR3 spans 16 residues. The CDR3 loop is CASSQDTPGSSYEQYF. CDR3 coding DNA: TGCGCCAGCAGCCAAGATACCCCGGGGAGCTCCTACGAGCAGTACTTC.

The V call is TRBV5-6, the J call TRBJ2-1, with D unclear. Germline CDR1 SGHDT, CDR2 YYEEEE. This CDR3 contains 15 residues. Between the trimmed V and J ends, which lost 6 bases and 4 bases, there was a span of 17 bases. CDR3 loop: CASTGLYKSYNEQFF. The CDR3 DNA is TGTGCCAGCACCGGGTTGTATAAGTCATACAATGAGCAGTTCTTC.

This chain connects TRBV2 to TRBJ2-7; a possible D gene is TRBD1 (6 bases). The V and J ends lost 5 bases and 3 bases respectively, with 14 bases between them. CDR1 is SNHLY and CDR2 is FYNNEI in the germline V gene. The CDR3 extends over 14 amino acids. This CDR3 reads CASSLNRVNYEQYF. In nucleotides, the CDR3 is TGTGCCAGCAGTCTTAACAGGGTGAACTACGAGCAGTACTTC.

This chain links TRBV18 with TRBJ2-5; 9 bases map to TRBD2. The trim removed 0 bases at V and 4 bases at J, leaving 3 bases unmatched. The CDR3 extends over 15 amino acids. Germline-derived CDR1 and CDR2 are KGHSH and LQKENI. CDR3 coding DNA: TGTGCCAGCTCACCACCGCGGGGGGGCCGAGAGACCCAGTACTTC. It codes for CASSPPRGGRETQYF.

J is TRBJ2-7 and V is TRBV5-1, with 8 positions matching TRBD1. V trimming: 6 bases; J trimming: 0 bases; junction bases outside the gene matches: 5. The CDR3 consists of 14 residues. Per germline, CDR1 SGHRS and CDR2 YFSETQ. CDR3 coding DNA: TGCGCCAGCATGTCTACAGGGGGCTCCTACGAGCAGTACTTC. It codes for CASMSTGGSYEQYF.

The V and J genes are TRBV7-9 and TRBJ1-1, with D unresolved. The CDR3 runs 12 residues. The germline gives CDR1 SEHNR, CDR2 FQNEAQ (reference sequence). V was cut by 5 bases and J by 7 bases, with 11 bases left in between. CDR3 region: CASSPTQFEAFF. For the CDR3, the DNA is TGTGCCAGCAGCCCTACACAGTTTGAAGCTTTCTTT.

This rearrangement joins TRBV29-1 to TRBJ2-1, with D perhaps TRBD1 (6 bases). The CDR3 runs to 13 residues. Between the trimmed V and J ends, which lost 5 bases and 0 bases, there was a span of 8 bases. The germline V gene encodes CDR1 SQVTM and CDR2 ANQGSEA. CDR3 sequence (DNA): TGCAGCGTTCTCAGGGGCTCCTACAATGAGCAGTTCTTC. Residues: CSVLRGSYNEQFF.

This rearrangement joins TRBV27 to TRBJ2-7; TRBD2 matches 7 bases. This CDR3 region has 13 residues. Germline CDR1 reads MNHEY; CDR2 reads SMNVEV (reference sequence). The J segment lost 11 bases and the V segment lost 8 bases, leaving 15 bases of the junction unmatched. In DNA, the CDR3 is TGTGCCAGCGGGGGGGGAACAGACCGAACGGAGTACTTC. Its protein product is CASGGGTDRTEYF.

The gene calls are TRBV5-1 and TRBJ1-2; maybe TRBD1 (5 bases). The germline V and J ends were trimmed by 4 bases and 6 bases, with 16 bases remaining between them. The CDR3 loop spans 14 amino acids. Germline V gene data show CDR1 as SGHRS and CDR2 as YFSETQ. This CDR3 is CASSLGHGRDGYTF. Written as DNA, the CDR3 is TGCGCCAGCAGCCTAGGACATGGACGAGATGGCTACACCTTC.

V usage is TRBV9 and J usage is TRBJ1-2, with a weak D call TRBD1 (6 bases). This CDR3 region has 17 residues. Trimming removed 1 base from V and 6 bases from J, with 22 bases in between. CDR1 and CDR2 from the germline V gene are SGDLS and YYNGEE. CDR3 in amino acids: CASSVSLGGVVLDGYTF. In nucleotides, the CDR3 is TGTGCCAGCAGCGTATCTTTAGGGGGGGTGGTTCTTGATGGCTACACCTTC.

Here the CDR3 reads CASKDREPDTQYF. The DNA for the CDR3 is TGCGCCAGCAAAGACAGGGAGCCAGATACGCAGTATTTT. The chain couples TRBV5-1 to TRBJ2-3, with 7 positions matching TRBD1. The ends lost 6 bases at V and 4 bases at J; junction bases unmatched: 5. This CDR3 is 13 amino acids long. Germline CDR1 and CDR2: SGHRS and YFSETQ.

V is TRBV6-1 and J is TRBJ1-2; D remains unclear. The germline V and J ends were trimmed by 6 bases and 4 bases, with 18 bases remaining between them. CDR1 is MNHNS, CDR2 SASEGT, per germline. The CDR3 totals 15 residues. For the CDR3, the DNA is TGTGCCAGCAGCCTCGCCGCCAGCGCCAGCTATGGCTACACCTTC. Encoded protein: CASSLAASASYGYTF.

V and J are TRBV10-3 and TRBJ2-2; 10 nucleotides line up with TRBD1. The CDR3 is 17 amino acids. Germline V lookup: CDR1 ENHRY, CDR2 SYGVKD. The V segment lost 0 bases and the J segment 4 bases; nucleotides outside the gene matches: 5. CDR3 protein: CAISESLGTGATGELFF. DNA of the CDR3: TGTGCCATCAGTGAGTCATTGGGGACAGGGGCCACCGGGGAGCTGTTTTTT.

The rearrangement uses TRBV7-2 and TRBJ2-1; D might be TRBD2 (5 bases). The CDR3 sequence is 11 residues long. Germline CDR1 reads SGHTA; CDR2 reads FQGNSA. The ends were cut back, 5 bases at V and 7 bases at J, with 6 bases in the middle. The chain's CDR3 is CASSSGNEQFF. DNA of the CDR3: TGTGCCAGCAGCAGCGGAAATGAGCAGTTCTTC.

The rearrangement links TRBV18 to TRBJ2-3; the match to TRBD1 covers 8 bases. Germline lookup yields CDR1 KGHSH and CDR2 LQKENI. Unmatched junction bases numbered 16, after V lost 1 base and J lost 1 base. The CDR3 contains 20 residues. CDR3 coding DNA: TGTGCCAGCTCACCACGGGGGACAGGAGTACTCTTCCCTGGCACAGATACGCAGTATTTT. It translates to CASSPRGTGVLFPGTDTQYF.

The rearrangement joins TRBV7-9 to TRBJ2-7; no clear D. Per germline, CDR1 SEHNR and CDR2 FQNEAQ (reference sequence). Deletions cut 2 bases from V and 6 bases from J, with 11 bases between. The length of the CDR3 is 13 residues. The CDR3 loop reads CASSLYWQPEQYF. Written as DNA, the CDR3 is TGTGCCAGCAGCTTATATTGGCAACCCGAGCAGTACTTC.

The V gene is TRBV7-5, the J gene TRBJ2-3; the D segment call TRBD1 is taken from the table without a DNA check. TRBV7-5 is annotated as a pseudogene. The CDR3 runs 14 residues. CDR3 region: CVRSSVQGLGTQYF. CDR3 bases: TGTGTCAGAAGCTCCGTGCAGGGGCTTGGCACGCAGTATTTT.

The rearrangement links TRBV27 to TRBJ1-1; 7 positions match TRBD1. This CDR3 has 15 residues. Germline assignment: CDR1 MNHEY and CDR2 SMNVEV (reference sequence). Trimming at V came to 5 bases and at J to 4 bases, leaving 10 bases not matched to a gene. Here the CDR3 DNA reads TGTGCCAGCAGTCAGGGGGTGGGTGACTTCACTGAAGCTTTCTTT. Translated, it gives CASSQGVGDFTEAFF.

The chain has TRBV18 and TRBJ1-1, with 8 nucleotides matching TRBD1. In germline, CDR1 is KGHSH, CDR2 LQKENI. The ends lost 3 bases at V and 0 bases at J; junction bases unmatched: 9. The CDR3 runs 17 residues. The CDR3 nucleotides read TGTGCCAGCTCACCGGGACAGGCGGGATTTATGAACACTGAAGCTTTCTTT. This gives the protein CASSPGQAGFMNTEAFF. Full variable domain (outside the CDR3, taken from reference TRBV18 and TRBJ1-1): NAGVMQNPRHLVRRRGQEARLRCSPMKGHSHVYWYRQLPEEGLKFMVYLQKENIIDESGMPKERFSAEFPKEGPSILRIQQVVRGDSAAYFCASSPGQAGFMNTEAFFGQGTRLTVV.

The V gene is TRBV6-1, the J gene TRBJ1-1; D not resolved. V was shortened by 1 base and J by 6 bases, with 12 bases between the two germline ends. Germline lookup yields CDR1 MNHNS and CDR2 SASEGT. This CDR3 comprises 14 residues. This chain's CDR3 is CASSEEGRVAEAFF. The CDR3 DNA reads TGTGCCAGCAGTGAAGAAGGGAGGGTGGCTGAAGCTTTCTTT.

The gene calls are TRBV6-5 and TRBJ2-7; perhaps TRBD2 as D (6 bases). Germline CDR1 MNHEY, CDR2 SVGAGI. The CDR3 is 12 residues long. V lost 8 bases to trimming and J lost 3 bases, with 11 bases between them. For the CDR3, the DNA is TGTGCCAGCGCTAGCGAGAACTACGAGCAGTACTTC. Its translation is CASASENYEQYF.

The CDR3: CASEGVNTEAFF. In nucleotides, the CDR3 is TGTGCCAGCGAGGGGGTAAACACTGAAGCTTTCTTT. The chain uses TRBV6-1 and TRBJ1-1; the D gene is possibly TRBD1 (6 bases). With 8 bases removed from V and 2 bases from J, the gap between germline ends came to 9 bases. The CDR3 is 12 residues long. Germline-derived CDR1 and CDR2 are MNHNS and SASEGT.

J is TRBJ2-1 and V is TRBV11-3; D perhaps matches TRBD2 (7 bases). CDR1 and CDR2 from the germline V gene are SGHNT and YENEEA. V lost 3 bases to trimming and J lost 6 bases, with 12 bases between them. The CDR3 covers 14 residues. The CDR3 here is CASSLGGRINEQFF. For the CDR3, the DNA is TGTGCCAGCAGCTTGGGGGGGCGGATCAATGAGCAGTTCTTC.

The chain carries TRBV11-1 and TRBJ2-1; TRBD2 agrees at 8 bases. Trimming cost V 5 bases and J 5 bases; bases outside gene matches: 5. This CDR3 spans 14 amino acids. In germline, CDR1 is SGHAT, CDR2 FQDESV (reference sequence). The CDR3 DNA sequence: TGTGCCAGCAGCCCAACTAGCGGCAACAATGAGCAGTTCTTC. It is translated as CASSPTSGNNEQFF. The full variable domain, with the rest looked up from reference TRBV11-1 and TRBJ2-1, is EAEVAQSPRYKITEKSQAVAFWCDPISGHATLYWYRQILGQGPELLVQFQDESVVDDSQLPKDRFSAERLKGVDSTLKIQPAELGDSAMYLCASSPTSGNNEQFFGPGTRLTVL.